This TCR beta chain was recovered during a study of cytomegalovirus exposure and HLA in healthy donors. Both 60 Vbeta primers and 13 Jbeta primers went into the PCR. Here immunoSEQ multiplex PCR was the method, and the copy in TCRdb shows in-frame clones only, minus some. The table shows 180,000 or so clones, with around 80% occurring only once. In regard to this clone: It is likely a read error, because the conserved phenylalanine at the end of the CDR3 is missing.

This receptor was identified in a woman between 25 and 40 years old in good health and CMV-seronegative. Sequencing used PBMCs.

In DNA, the CDR3 is TGCAGCGTCTCGTCGTTCCGGGACAGGGGGCCCGCTGAAGCTTTCGTT. Protein: CSVSSFRDRGPAEAFV. The chain employs TRBV29-1 and TRBJ1-1; 12 bases map to TRBD1. CDR3 length: 16 amino acids. The V gene end was trimmed by 6 bases and the J gene end by 6 bases; junction bases not matched to a gene: 14. Germline-derived CDR1 and CDR2 are SQVTM and ANQGSEA.